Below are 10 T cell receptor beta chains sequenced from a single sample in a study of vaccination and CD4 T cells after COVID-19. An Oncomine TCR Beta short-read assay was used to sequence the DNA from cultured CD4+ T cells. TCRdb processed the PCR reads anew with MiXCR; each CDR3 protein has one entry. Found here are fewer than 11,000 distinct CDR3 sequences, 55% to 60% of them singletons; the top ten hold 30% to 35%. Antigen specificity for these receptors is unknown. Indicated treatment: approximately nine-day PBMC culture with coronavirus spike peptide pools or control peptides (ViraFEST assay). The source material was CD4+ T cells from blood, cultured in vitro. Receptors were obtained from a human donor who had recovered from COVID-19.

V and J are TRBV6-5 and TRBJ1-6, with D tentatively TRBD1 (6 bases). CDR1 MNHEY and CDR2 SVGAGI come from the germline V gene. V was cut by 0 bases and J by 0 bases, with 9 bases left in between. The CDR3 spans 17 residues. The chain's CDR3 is CASSYSQGSSYNSPLHF. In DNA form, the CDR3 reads TGTGCCAGCAGTTACTCACAGGGTAGCTCCTATAATTCACCCCTCCACTTT.

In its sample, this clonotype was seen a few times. CDR3 coding DNA: TGTGCCAGCAGTGAACAGGGCGCGGCAAGCAATCAGCCCCAGCATTTT. Protein: CASSEQGAASNQPQHF. The chain uses TRBV6-1 and TRBJ1-5, with D perhaps TRBD1 (5 bases). This CDR3 has 16 residues. The germline gives CDR1 MNHNS, CDR2 SASEGT. Trimming pared 2 bases from V and 1 base from J, leaving 12 bases between.

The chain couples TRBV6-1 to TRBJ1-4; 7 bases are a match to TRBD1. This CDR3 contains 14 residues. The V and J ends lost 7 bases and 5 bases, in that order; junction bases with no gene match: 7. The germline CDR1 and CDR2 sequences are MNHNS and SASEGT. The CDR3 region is CASTGGDSNEKLFF. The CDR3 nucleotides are TGTGCCAGCACAGGGGGGGACAGCAATGAAAAACTGTTTTTT.

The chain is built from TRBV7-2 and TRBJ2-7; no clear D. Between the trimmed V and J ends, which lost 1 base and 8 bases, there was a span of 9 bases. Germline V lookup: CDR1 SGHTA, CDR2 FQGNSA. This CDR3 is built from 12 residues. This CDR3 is CASSLEVAKQYF. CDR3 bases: TGTGCCAGCAGCTTAGAGGTGGCGAAGCAGTACTTC.

CDR3 region: CSHREGGYTF. CDR3 DNA sequence: TGCAGCCACAGGGAGGGAGGCTACACCTTC. This rearrangement joins TRBV29-1 to TRBJ1-2, with D perhaps matching TRBD1 (6 bases). Germline V gene sequence: CDR1 SQVTM, CDR2 ANQGSEA. Trimming stripped 8 bases from V and 8 bases from J, with 12 bases between. The CDR3 loop spans 10 amino acids. The whole variable domain, filled in from reference TRBV29-1 and TRBJ1-2, reads SAVISQKPSRDICQRGTSLTIQCQVDSQVTMMFWYRQQPGQSLTLIATANQGSEATYESGFVIDKFPISRPNLTFSTLTVSNMSPEDSSIYLCSHREGGYTFGSGTRLTVV.

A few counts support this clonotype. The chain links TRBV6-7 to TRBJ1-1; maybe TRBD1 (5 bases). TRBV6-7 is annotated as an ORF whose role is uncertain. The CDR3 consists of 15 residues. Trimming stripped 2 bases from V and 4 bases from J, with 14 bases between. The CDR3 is CASSYTGARGTEAFF. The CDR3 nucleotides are TGTGCCAGCAGTTACACAGGAGCCCGGGGCACTGAAGCTTTCTTT.

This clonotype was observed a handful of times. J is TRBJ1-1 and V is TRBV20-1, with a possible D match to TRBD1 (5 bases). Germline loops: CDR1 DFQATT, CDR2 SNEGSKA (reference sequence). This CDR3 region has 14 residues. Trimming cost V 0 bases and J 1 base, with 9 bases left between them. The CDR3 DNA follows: TGCAGTGCTAGAGATCGCAGGGCGAACACTGAAGCTTTCTTT. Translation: CSARDRRANTEAFF.

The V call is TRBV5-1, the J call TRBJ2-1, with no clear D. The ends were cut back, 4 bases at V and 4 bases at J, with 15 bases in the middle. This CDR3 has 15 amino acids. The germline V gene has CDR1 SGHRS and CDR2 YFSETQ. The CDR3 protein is CASSPSDGVYNEQFF. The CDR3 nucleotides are TGCGCCAGCAGCCCCTCCGATGGGGTATACAATGAGCAGTTCTTC.

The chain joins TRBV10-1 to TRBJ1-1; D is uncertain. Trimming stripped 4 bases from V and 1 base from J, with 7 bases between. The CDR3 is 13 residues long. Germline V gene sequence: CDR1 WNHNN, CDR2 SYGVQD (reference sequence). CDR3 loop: CASSGQRNTEAFF. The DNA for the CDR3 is TGCGCCAGCAGTGGGCAGAGGAACACTGAAGCTTTCTTT.

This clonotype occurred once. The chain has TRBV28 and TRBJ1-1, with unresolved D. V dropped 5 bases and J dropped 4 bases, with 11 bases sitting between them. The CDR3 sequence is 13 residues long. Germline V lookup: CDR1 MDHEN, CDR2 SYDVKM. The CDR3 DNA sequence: TGTGCCAGCAGTAGGGCGAGTGCCACTGAAGCTTTCTTT. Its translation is CASSRASATEAFF.